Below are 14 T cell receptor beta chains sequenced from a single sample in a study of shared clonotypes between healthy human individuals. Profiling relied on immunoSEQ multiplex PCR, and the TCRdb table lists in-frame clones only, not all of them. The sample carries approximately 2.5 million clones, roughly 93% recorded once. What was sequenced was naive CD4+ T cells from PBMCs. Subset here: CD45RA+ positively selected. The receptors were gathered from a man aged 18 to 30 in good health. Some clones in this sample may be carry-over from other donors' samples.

As DNA, the CDR3 is TGTGCCAGCAGCCATTTCCCTCCGGGACAAGGAGGGATGAACACTGAAGCTTTCTTT. Protein sequence: CASSHFPPGQGGMNTEAFF. This chain uses TRBV11-3 with TRBJ1-1; weak D call: TRBD1 (6 bases). The V and J ends lost 5 bases and 0 bases respectively, with 25 bases between them. The germline V gene encodes CDR1 SGHNT and CDR2 YENEEA. The CDR3 covers 19 residues.

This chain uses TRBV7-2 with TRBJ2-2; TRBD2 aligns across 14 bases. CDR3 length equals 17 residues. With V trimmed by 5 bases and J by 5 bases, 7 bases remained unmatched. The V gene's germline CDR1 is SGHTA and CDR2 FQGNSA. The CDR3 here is CASSPGTSGSVTGELFF. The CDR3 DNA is TGTGCCAGCAGCCCAGGGACTAGCGGGAGCGTTACCGGGGAGCTGTTTTTT.

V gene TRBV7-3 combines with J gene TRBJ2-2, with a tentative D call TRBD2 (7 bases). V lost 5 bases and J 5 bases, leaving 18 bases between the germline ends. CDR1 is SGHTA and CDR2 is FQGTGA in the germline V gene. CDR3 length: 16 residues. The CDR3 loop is CASSPRGGGDTGELFF. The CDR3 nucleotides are TGTGCCAGCAGCCCCAGGGGAGGGGGAGATACCGGGGAGCTGTTTTTT.

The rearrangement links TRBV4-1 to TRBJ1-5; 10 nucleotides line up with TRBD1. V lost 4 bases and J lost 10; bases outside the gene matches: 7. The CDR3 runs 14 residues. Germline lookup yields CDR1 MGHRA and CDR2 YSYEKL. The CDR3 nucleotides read TGCGCCAGCAGCCTTGGGACAGGGGATCTTCCCCAGCATTTT. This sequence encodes CASSLGTGDLPQHF.

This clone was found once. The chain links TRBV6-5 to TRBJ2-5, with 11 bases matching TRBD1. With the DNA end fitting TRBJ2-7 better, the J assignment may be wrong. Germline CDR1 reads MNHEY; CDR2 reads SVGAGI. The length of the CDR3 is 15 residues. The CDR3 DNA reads TGTGCCAGCAGAAAGTCCGGACAGGGGGCCCACGAGCAGTACTTC. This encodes CASRKSGQGAHEQYF.

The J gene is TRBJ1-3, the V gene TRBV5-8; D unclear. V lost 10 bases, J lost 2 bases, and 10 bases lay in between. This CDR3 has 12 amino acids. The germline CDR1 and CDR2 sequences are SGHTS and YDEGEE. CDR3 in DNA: TGTGCCGGGGAATCGCCTGGAAACACCATATATTTT. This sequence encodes CAGESPGNTIYF.

The CDR3 nucleotides read TGTGCTAGTGGTTTGGGACTAGCGCTCGGCAATGAGCAGTTCTTC. Translating gives CASGLGLALGNEQFF. The V and J genes are TRBV12-5 and TRBJ2-1, with 8 bases identical to TRBD2. V trimming: 1 base; J trimming: 6 bases; junction bases outside the gene matches: 5. The CDR3 totals 15 residues. Germline values: CDR1 LGHNT, CDR2 FRNRAP.

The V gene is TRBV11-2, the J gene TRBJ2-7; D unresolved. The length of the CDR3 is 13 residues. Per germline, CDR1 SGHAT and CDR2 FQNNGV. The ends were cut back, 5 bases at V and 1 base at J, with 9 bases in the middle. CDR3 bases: TGTGCCAGCAGCCAACTTGGGTCCTACGAGCAGTACTTC. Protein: CASSQLGSYEQYF. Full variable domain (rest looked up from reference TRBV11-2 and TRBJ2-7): EAGVAQSPRYKIIEKRQSVAFWCNPISGHATLYWYQQILGQGPKLLIQFQNNGVVDDSQLPKDRFSAERLKGVDSTLKIQPAKLEDSAVYLCASSQLGSYEQYFGPGTRLTVT.

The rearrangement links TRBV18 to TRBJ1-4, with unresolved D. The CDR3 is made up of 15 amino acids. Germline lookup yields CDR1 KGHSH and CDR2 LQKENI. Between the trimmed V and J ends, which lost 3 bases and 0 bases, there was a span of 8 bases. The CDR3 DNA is TGTGCCAGCTCACCCCGGGATTCAACTAATGAAAAACTGTTTTTT. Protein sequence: CASSPRDSTNEKLFF. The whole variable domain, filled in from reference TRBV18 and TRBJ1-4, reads NAGVMQNPRHLVRRRGQEARLRCSPMKGHSHVYWYRQLPEEGLKFMVYLQKENIIDESGMPKERFSAEFPKEGPSILRIQQVVRGDSAAYFCASSPRDSTNEKLFFGSGTQLSVL.

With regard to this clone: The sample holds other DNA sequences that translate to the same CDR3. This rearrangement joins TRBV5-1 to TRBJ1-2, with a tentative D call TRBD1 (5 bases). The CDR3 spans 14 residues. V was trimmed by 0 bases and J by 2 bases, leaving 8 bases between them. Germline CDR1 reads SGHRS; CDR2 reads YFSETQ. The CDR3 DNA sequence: TGCGCCAGCAGCTTGGGTAGGGGAAACTATGGCTACACCTTC. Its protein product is CASSLGRGNYGYTF. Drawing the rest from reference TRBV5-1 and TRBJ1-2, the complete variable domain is KAGVTQTPRYLIKTRGQQVTLSCSPISGHRSVSWYQQTPGQGLQFLFEYFSETQRNKGNFPGRFSGRQFSNSRSEMNVSTLELGDSALYLCASSLGRGNYGYTFGSGTRLTVV.

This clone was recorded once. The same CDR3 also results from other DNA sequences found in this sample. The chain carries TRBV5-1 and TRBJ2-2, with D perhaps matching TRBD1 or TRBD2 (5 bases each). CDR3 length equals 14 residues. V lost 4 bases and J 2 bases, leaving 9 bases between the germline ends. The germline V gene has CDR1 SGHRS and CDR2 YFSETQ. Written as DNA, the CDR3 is TGCGCCAGCAGCCGGGACGGAAACACCGGGGAGCTGTTTTTT. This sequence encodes CASSRDGNTGELFF.

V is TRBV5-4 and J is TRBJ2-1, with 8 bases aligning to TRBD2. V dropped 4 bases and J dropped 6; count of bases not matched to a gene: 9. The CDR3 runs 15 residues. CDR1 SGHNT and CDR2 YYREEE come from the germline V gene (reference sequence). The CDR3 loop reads CASSPREAGFNEQFF. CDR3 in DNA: TGTGCCAGCAGCCCGCGGGAGGCGGGGTTCAATGAGCAGTTCTTC.

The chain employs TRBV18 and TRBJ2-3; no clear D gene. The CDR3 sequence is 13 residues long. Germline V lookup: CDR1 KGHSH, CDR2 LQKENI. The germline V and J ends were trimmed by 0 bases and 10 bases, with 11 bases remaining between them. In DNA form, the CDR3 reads TGTGCCAGCTCACCACCGTCGACTCCTTCGCAGTATTTT. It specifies CASSPPSTPSQYF.

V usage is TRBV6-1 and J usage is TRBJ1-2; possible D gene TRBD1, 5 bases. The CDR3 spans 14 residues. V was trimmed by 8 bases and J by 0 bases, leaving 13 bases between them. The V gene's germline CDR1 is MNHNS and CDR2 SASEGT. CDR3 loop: CASRDRPANYGYTF. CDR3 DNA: TGTGCCAGCCGCGACAGACCGGCTAACTATGGCTACACCTTC.